The 13 T cell receptor beta chains presented below share a single source sample, sequenced in a study of shared clonotypes between healthy human individuals. As defined, naive CD8 cells were CD45RO-negative and positively selected for CCR7, with terminally differentiated effector memory CD45RA+ cells excluded. Measured with immunoSEQ multiplex PCR; TCRdb has only the in-frame clones, and not every one. The table lists around 2,000,000 clones, about 93% of them singletons. The sequenced sample consisted of naive CD8+ T cells from PBMCs. The receptor set was obtained from a man younger than 35 in good health. Some clones in this sample may be carry-over from other donors' samples.

The V and J genes are TRBV6-5 and TRBJ1-5; D remains unclear. The length of the CDR3 is 14 residues. Looked up from germline, CDR1 is MNHEY and CDR2 is SVGAGI. The V end was cut by 6 bases, the J end by 2 bases, with 11 bases between. CDR3 nucleotide sequence: TGTGCCAGCAGCCCCTCTCATGGCAATCAGCCCCAGCATTTT. Amino acids: CASSPSHGNQPQHF.

This sequence joins TRBV27 and TRBJ2-2; possibly TRBD1 for D (5 bases). There are 17 residues in the CDR3. Looked up from germline, CDR1 is MNHEY and CDR2 is SMNVEV (reference sequence). V was shortened by 7 bases and J by 3 bases, with 21 bases between the two germline ends. CDR3 in amino acids: CASTFRGHHTHTGELFF. The CDR3 DNA follows: TGTGCCAGCACCTTTAGGGGCCACCATACCCACACCGGGGAGCTGTTTTTT.

This chain connects TRBV19 to TRBJ1-5, with 7 bases matching TRBD1. V lost 5 bases, J lost 0 bases, and 4 bases stayed unmatched. Germline V gene sequence: CDR1 LNHDA, CDR2 SQIVND (reference sequence). CDR3 length equals 15 residues. CDR3 loop: CASSWTGFSNQPQHF. CDR3 DNA sequence: TGTGCCAGTAGTTGGACAGGATTTAGCAATCAGCCCCAGCATTTT.

The V gene is TRBV2, the J gene TRBJ2-7; the D is unclear. The CDR3 totals 16 residues. Germline V gene lookup returns CDR1 SNHLY and CDR2 FYNNEI. Trimming removed 6 bases at V and 0 bases at J, with 18 bases between. CDR3 region: CASSVSAAISSYEQYF. The CDR3 DNA reads TGTGCCAGCAGCGTGAGTGCGGCGATTTCCTCCTACGAGCAGTACTTC.

The chain is built from TRBV5-6 and TRBJ2-1; TRBD1 or TRBD2 may be the D gene (5 bases each). Trimming shortened V by 4 bases and J by 3 bases, and 20 bases separated the two germline ends. Looked up from germline, CDR1 is SGHDT and CDR2 is YYEEEE. The CDR3 is 17 residues long. The CDR3 sequence: CASSPDPRPGHYNEQFF. CDR3 DNA: TGTGCCAGCAGCCCCGATCCGCGCCCGGGGCACTACAATGAGCAGTTCTTC.

This clone was seen once. V and J are TRBV19 and TRBJ2-7; no firm D call. The germline V gene encodes CDR1 LNHDA and CDR2 SQIVND (reference sequence). The CDR3 sequence is 12 residues long. V lost 4 bases to trimming and J lost 5 bases, with 9 bases between them. The CDR3 sequence: CASSNSIHEQYF. CDR3 in DNA: TGTGCCAGTAGTAATAGTATCCACGAGCAGTACTTC.

This rearrangement joins TRBV30 to TRBJ2-7; no reliable D call. Germline loops: CDR1 GTSNPN, CDR2 SVGIG (reference sequence). V was trimmed by 4 bases and J by 0 bases, leaving 4 bases between them. The CDR3 sequence is 11 residues long. The CDR3 protein is CAWTLSYEQYF. CDR3 in DNA: TGTGCCTGGACACTCTCCTACGAGCAGTACTTC.

This clone was recorded only once. Other nucleotide sequences in the sample specify the same CDR3. V is TRBV5-1 and J is TRBJ2-7; 7 bases are a match to TRBD2. The junction had 3 bases not matched to a gene; V was cut back by 0 bases and J by 0 bases. The CDR3 loop spans 15 amino acids. Germline V gives CDR1 SGHRS, CDR2 YFSETQ. Here the CDR3 reads CASSLEGGSSYEQYF. CDR3 nucleotide sequence: TGCGCCAGCAGCTTGGAGGGCGGGAGCTCCTACGAGCAGTACTTC.

The chain couples TRBV19 to TRBJ2-3; D gene ambiguous. Germline CDR1 LNHDA, CDR2 SQIVND (reference sequence). V was pared by 5 bases and J by 0 bases, with 9 bases between. The CDR3 length is 14 residues. CDR3 bases: TGTGCCAGTAGTCCGGTTTACAGCACAGATACGCAGTATTTT. Amino acid sequence: CASSPVYSTDTQYF.

The chain uses TRBV7-8 and TRBJ1-2; TRBD1 matches 7 bases. Looked up from germline, CDR1 is SGHVS and CDR2 is FQNEAQ. This CDR3 contains 15 residues. The J segment lost 2 bases and the V segment lost 5 bases, leaving 8 bases of the junction unmatched. The CDR3 DNA sequence: TGTGCCAGCAGCGCCCGACAGGGAAACAACTATGGCTACACCTTC. As protein: CASSARQGNNYGYTF.

CDR3 in amino acids: CASSSRTGGATEAFF. As DNA, the CDR3 is TGTGCCAGCAGTTCCCGGACAGGGGGAGCCACTGAAGCTTTCTTT. The genes are TRBV6-5 and TRBJ1-1, with 10 nucleotides matching TRBD1. CDR1 MNHEY and CDR2 SVGAGI come from the germline V gene. V was pared by 4 bases and J by 4 bases, with 6 bases of the junction left unmatched. The CDR3 contains 15 residues.

Points on this clone: Other nucleotide sequences from this sample produce the same CDR3. The J gene is TRBJ2-7, the V gene TRBV28; 7 nucleotides agree with TRBD1. The germline V gene has CDR1 MDHEN and CDR2 SYDVKM. Trimming took 5 bases from V and 0 from J; bases not matched to a gene: 4. This CDR3 contains 14 residues. The CDR3, as DNA: TGTGCCAGCAGTAGGACAGGTAGCTCCTACGAGCAGTACTTC. This gives the protein CASSRTGSSYEQYF. Filled out from reference TRBV28 and TRBJ2-7, the complete variable domain reads DVKVTQSSRYLVKRTGEKVFLECVQDMDHENMFWYRQDPGLGLRLIYFSYDVKMKEKGDIPEGYSVSREKKERFSLILESASTNQTSMYLCASSRTGSSYEQYFGPGTRLTVT.

This chain joins TRBV10-3 and TRBJ2-7, with 8 bases aligning to TRBD2. CDR3 length: 15 residues. CDR1 is ENHRY, CDR2 SYGVKD, per germline. With V trimmed by 2 bases and J by 0 bases, 3 bases remained unmatched. The CDR3 nucleotides are TGTGCCATCAGTGAGGGACTAGCCTACTCCTACGAGCAGTACTTC. Amino acid sequence: CAISEGLAYSYEQYF.